These T cell receptor beta chains were read from a single sample in a study of T cells in Graves' hyperthyroidism and ophthalmopathy. TCRdb analysed the multiplex PCR reads with MiXCR anew, one entry per CDR3 protein. This repertoire shows approximately 510,000 distinct CDR3 sequences, about 20% found once; its top ten account for 26%. The sample taken for sequencing was blood. These receptors all come from a man in his late teens or twenties with Graves' hyperthyroidism. Each CDR3 is given with its conserved first and last residue. Each record gives: clone size, J gene, D gene, V gene, CDR3 DNA, CDR3 protein. D genes are given only for firm matches. A clone size is listed for some rows: how often the clone was seen (once, few, many), or a class if it is expanded.

clone_size: NA
j_call: TRBJ2-7
d_call: NA
v_call: TRBV25-1
cdr3_nt: TGTGCCAGCAGTGAAGTCGGGCACGGAACCTACGATCAGTACTTC
cdr3_aa: CASSEVGHGTYDQYF

clone_size: many
j_call: TRBJ2-7
d_call: NA
v_call: TRBV7-9
cdr3_nt: TGTGCCAGCAGCTCGGCCGCTGGCTCCTACGAGCAGTACTTC
cdr3_aa: CASSSAAGSYEQYF

clone_size: many
j_call: TRBJ2-5
d_call: NA
v_call: TRBV6-1
cdr3_nt: TGTGCCAGCAATCGGGGAGGGGGAGTCCCCCAAGAGACCCAGTACTTC
cdr3_aa: CASNRGGGVPQETQYF

clone_size: many
j_call: TRBJ1-3
d_call: NA
v_call: TRBV20-1
cdr3_nt: TGCAGTGCTAGTGTTATCTCTGGAAACACCATATATTTT
cdr3_aa: CSASVISGNTIYF

clone_size: NA
j_call: TRBJ2-5
d_call: TRBD2
v_call: TRBV24-1
cdr3_nt: TGTGCCACCAGTGGTTCTAGCGGGGGGGTTTCAGAGACCCAGTACTTC
cdr3_aa: CATSGSSGGVSETQYF

clone_size: many
j_call: TRBJ1-5
d_call: NA
v_call: TRBV4-1
cdr3_nt: TGCGCCAGCAGCCAAGGGCCAGATCAGCCCCAGCATTTT
cdr3_aa: CASSQGPDQPQHF

clone_size: many
j_call: TRBJ2-7
d_call: NA
v_call: TRBV12-3/TRBV12-4
cdr3_nt: TGTGCCAGCAGTGTACAGGGTCGGCACGAGCAGTACTTC
cdr3_aa: CASSVQGRHEQYF

clone_size: NA
j_call: TRBJ2-7
d_call: NA
v_call: TRBV14
cdr3_nt: TGTGCCAGCATCCCGGGTGCCGAGCAGTACTTC
cdr3_aa: CASIPGAEQYF

clone_size: many
j_call: TRBJ1-2
d_call: NA
v_call: TRBV28
cdr3_nt: TGTGCCAGCAGTTTAGAGCAGAGAATCCATGGCTACACCTTC
cdr3_aa: CASSLEQRIHGYTF

clone_size: many
j_call: TRBJ1-2
d_call: TRBD1
v_call: TRBV19
cdr3_nt: TGTGCCAGTAGAAGAGGACAGGGGGCTCACTATGGCTACACCTTC
cdr3_aa: CASRRGQGAHYGYTF

clone_size: many
j_call: TRBJ2-7
d_call: NA
v_call: TRBV2
cdr3_nt: TGTGCCAGCACCCCCTCACAGGTCTACGAGCAGTACTTC
cdr3_aa: CASTPSQVYEQYF

clone_size: many
j_call: TRBJ2-7
d_call: NA
v_call: TRBV11-1
cdr3_nt: TGTGCCAGCAGCTTCCAGGGGCCGACCTACGAGCAGTACTTC
cdr3_aa: CASSFQGPTYEQYF

clone_size: many
j_call: TRBJ1-2
d_call: NA
v_call: TRBV5-1
cdr3_nt: TGCGCCAGCAGCTTGGGTAGTGTCCCCCAGTTCGATGGCTACACCTTC
cdr3_aa: CASSLGSVPQFDGYTF

clone_size: many
j_call: TRBJ1-2
d_call: NA
v_call: TRBV5-1
cdr3_nt: TGCGCCAGCAGCCCGACCTCCCTTTCGACTTTCTATGGCTACACCTTC
cdr3_aa: CASSPTSLSTFYGYTF

clone_size: few
j_call: TRBJ1-6
d_call: NA
v_call: TRBV27
cdr3_nt: TGTGCCAGCAGACCGGGACGGCGAAATTCACCCCTCCACTTT
cdr3_aa: CASRPGRRNSPLHF